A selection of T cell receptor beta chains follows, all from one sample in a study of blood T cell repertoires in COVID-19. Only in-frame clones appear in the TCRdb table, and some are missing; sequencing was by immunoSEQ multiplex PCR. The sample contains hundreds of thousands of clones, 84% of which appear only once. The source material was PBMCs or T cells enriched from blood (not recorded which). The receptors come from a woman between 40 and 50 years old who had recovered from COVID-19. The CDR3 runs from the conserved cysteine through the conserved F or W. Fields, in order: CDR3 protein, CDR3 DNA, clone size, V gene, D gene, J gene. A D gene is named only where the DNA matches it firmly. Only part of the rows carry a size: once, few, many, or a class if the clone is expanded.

cdr3_aa: CASSLRGNTEAFF
cdr3_nt: TGTGCCAGCAGCCTTAGGGGGAACACTGAAGCTTTCTTT
clone_size: once
v_call: TRBV7-3
d_call: .
j_call: TRBJ1-1

cdr3_aa: CAWSREKLFF
cdr3_nt: TGTGCCTGGAGTCGTGAAAAACTGTTTTTT
clone_size: .
v_call: TRBV30
d_call: .
j_call: TRBJ1-4

cdr3_aa: CATSQDRDGGYTF
cdr3_nt: TGTGCCACCAGCCAGGACAGGGACGGCGGCTACACCTTC
clone_size: .
v_call: TRBV24-1
d_call: TRBD1
j_call: TRBJ1-2

cdr3_aa: CASGGKATDTQYF
cdr3_nt: TGCGCCAGCGGAGGGAAGGCTACAGATACGCAGTATTTT
clone_size: few
v_call: TRBV10-2
d_call: .
j_call: TRBJ2-3

cdr3_aa: CASKTGKNTEAFF
cdr3_nt: TGTGCCAGCAAGACAGGGAAGAACACTGAAGCTTTCTTT
clone_size: .
v_call: TRBV28
d_call: TRBD1
j_call: TRBJ1-1

cdr3_aa: CASSFLTSGRIEQFF
cdr3_nt: TGTGCCAGCAGCTTCTTGACTAGCGGGAGAATTGAGCAGTTCTTC
clone_size: .
v_call: TRBV7-6
d_call: TRBD2
j_call: TRBJ2-1

cdr3_aa: CASSLGGTYEQYF
cdr3_nt: TGTGCCAGCAGTTTGGGGGGAACCTACGAGCAGTACTTC
clone_size: .
v_call: TRBV27
d_call: .
j_call: TRBJ2-7

cdr3_aa: CASSLLGQPGNTIYF
cdr3_nt: TGTGCCAGCTCCCTCCTCGGACAGCCTGGAAACACCATATATTTT
clone_size: .
v_call: TRBV7-8
d_call: .
j_call: TRBJ1-3

cdr3_aa: CASSELAGGTGELFF
cdr3_nt: TGCGCCAGCAGTGAACTAGCGGGAGGCACCGGGGAGCTGTTTTTT
clone_size: once
v_call: TRBV10-1
d_call: TRBD2
j_call: TRBJ2-2

cdr3_aa: CASSSSAGYEQYF
cdr3_nt: TGTGCCAGTAGTAGCTCCGCAGGGTACGAGCAGTACTTC
clone_size: few
v_call: TRBV19
d_call: .
j_call: TRBJ2-7

cdr3_aa: CASSLGADRAAFF
cdr3_nt: TGCGCCAGCAGCTTGGGGGCTGACAGGGCTGCTTTCTTT
clone_size: .
v_call: TRBV5-1
d_call: TRBD1
j_call: TRBJ1-1

cdr3_aa: CANRRRVPLLLRMNTEAFF
cdr3_nt: TGCGCCAACAGACGGAGGGTGCCTTTGCTATTGCGAATGAACACTGAAGCTTTCTTT
clone_size: .
v_call: TRBV10-1
d_call: .
j_call: TRBJ1-1

cdr3_aa: CASSYSGTANFYGYTF
cdr3_nt: TGTGCCAGCAGTTACTCGGGGACAGCGAACTTCTATGGCTACACCTTC
clone_size: .
v_call: TRBV6-5
d_call: TRBD1
j_call: TRBJ1-2

cdr3_aa: CASSLDRAHPYEQYF
cdr3_nt: TGCGCCAGCAGCCTAGACAGGGCCCATCCCTACGAGCAGTACTTC
clone_size: .
v_call: TRBV5-1
d_call: TRBD1
j_call: TRBJ2-7

cdr3_aa: CASSPRGPSGNTIYF
cdr3_nt: TGTGCCAGCAGCCCCCGAGGGCCTTCTGGAAACACCATATATTTT
clone_size: .
v_call: TRBV13
d_call: .
j_call: TRBJ1-3

cdr3_aa: CASSARTGGETEAFF
cdr3_nt: TGTGCCAGCAGCGCCCGGACAGGGGGCGAGACTGAAGCTTTCTTT
clone_size: .
v_call: TRBV11-2
d_call: TRBD1
j_call: TRBJ1-1

cdr3_aa: CARQDRDREYEQFF
cdr3_nt: TGTGCCAGGCAAGACCGGGACAGGGAATATGAGCAGTTCTTC
clone_size: .
v_call: TRBV2
d_call: TRBD1
j_call: TRBJ2-1

cdr3_aa: CASRSQGANTEAFF
cdr3_nt: TGCGCCAGCAGGTCACAGGGGGCGAACACTGAAGCTTTCTTT
clone_size: .
v_call: TRBV10-2
d_call: TRBD1
j_call: TRBJ1-1

cdr3_aa: CASSPRQRGLGAFF
cdr3_nt: TGTGCCAGCAGCCCCCGACAACGAGGGTTGGGCGCTTTCTTT
clone_size: .
v_call: TRBV28
d_call: .
j_call: TRBJ1-1

cdr3_aa: CASSELATYNEKLFF
cdr3_nt: TGTGCCAGCAGTGAACTAGCGACTTATAATGAAAAACTGTTTTTT
clone_size: .
v_call: TRBV2
d_call: .
j_call: TRBJ1-4

cdr3_aa: CASSRNRLEAFF
cdr3_nt: TGTGCCAGCAGCAGAAACAGGTTAGAAGCTTTCTTT
clone_size: .
v_call: TRBV3-1/TRBV3-2
d_call: .
j_call: TRBJ1-1

cdr3_aa: CASSSPTDSGANVLTF
cdr3_nt: TGTGCCAGCAGCTCCCCGACAGACTCTGGGGCCAACGTCCTGACTTTC
clone_size: once
v_call: TRBV7-8
d_call: .
j_call: TRBJ2-6

cdr3_aa: CASSHSGRYEQYF
cdr3_nt: TGTGCCAGCAGTCACAGCGGGAGGTACGAGCAGTACTTC
clone_size: .
v_call: TRBV12-3/TRBV12-4
d_call: TRBD2
j_call: TRBJ2-7

cdr3_aa: CASRDRNEQFF
cdr3_nt: TGTGCCAGCCGGGATAGGAATGAGCAGTTCTTC
clone_size: once
v_call: TRBV6-1
d_call: .
j_call: TRBJ2-1

cdr3_aa: CATSDPGQGGTDTQYF
cdr3_nt: TGTGCCACCAGTGATCCCGGACAGGGCGGCACAGATACGCAGTATTTT
clone_size: .
v_call: TRBV24-1
d_call: TRBD1
j_call: TRBJ2-3

cdr3_aa: CASSQEEGFYGYTF
cdr3_nt: TGCGCCAGCAGCCAAGAGGAGGGGTTCTATGGCTACACCTTC
clone_size: .
v_call: TRBV4-3
d_call: .
j_call: TRBJ1-2

cdr3_aa: CASTAGHPISGANVLTF
cdr3_nt: TGTGCCAGCACCGCTGGACATCCTATCTCTGGGGCCAACGTCCTGACTTTC
clone_size: .
v_call: TRBV7-9
d_call: .
j_call: TRBJ2-6

cdr3_aa: CAISESREEKLFF
cdr3_nt: TGTGCCATCAGTGAGTCACGGGAAGAAAAACTGTTTTTT
clone_size: .
v_call: TRBV10-3
d_call: .
j_call: TRBJ1-4

cdr3_aa: CASSVGQGPTFYGYTF
cdr3_nt: TGTGCCAGCAGCGTCGGACAAGGTCCGACATTCTATGGCTACACCTTC
clone_size: .
v_call: TRBV21-1
d_call: .
j_call: TRBJ1-2

cdr3_aa: CASSLYFSVTDTQYF
cdr3_nt: TGTGCCAGCAGTTTATACTTTTCTGTCACAGATACGCAGTATTTT
clone_size: .
v_call: TRBV27
d_call: .
j_call: TRBJ2-3

cdr3_aa: CAISGQLAGSYEQYF
cdr3_nt: TGTGCCATCAGTGGGCAACTAGCGGGAAGCTACGAGCAGTACTTC
clone_size: .
v_call: TRBV10-3
d_call: TRBD2
j_call: TRBJ2-7

cdr3_aa: CASSGVAGKYETNEKLFF
cdr3_nt: TGTGCCAGCAGTGGTGTTGCAGGGAAGTACGAGACTAATGAAAAACTGTTTTTT
clone_size: .
v_call: TRBV28
d_call: .
j_call: TRBJ1-4

cdr3_aa: CAWSEWGQGAEQFF
cdr3_nt: TGTGCCTGGAGTGAATGGGGACAGGGGGCGGAGCAGTTCTTC
clone_size: .
v_call: TRBV30
d_call: TRBD1
j_call: TRBJ2-1

cdr3_aa: CASTSLREGRKADTQYF
cdr3_nt: TGTGCCAGCACAAGTTTGAGGGAGGGCCGAAAGGCAGATACGCAGTATTTT
clone_size: .
v_call: TRBV5-4
d_call: TRBD2
j_call: TRBJ2-3

cdr3_aa: CASSLQGGYGYTF
cdr3_nt: TGTGCCAGCAGTTTACAGGGGGGCTATGGCTACACCTTC
clone_size: few
v_call: TRBV28
d_call: TRBD1
j_call: TRBJ1-2

cdr3_aa: CASSFSGSNQPQHF
cdr3_nt: TGTGCCAGCAGCTTTTCAGGGAGCAATCAGCCCCAGCATTTT
clone_size: .
v_call: TRBV7-8
d_call: .
j_call: TRBJ1-5

cdr3_aa: CASSLISGVYEQYF
cdr3_nt: TGTGCCAGCAGCTTAATCAGCGGAGTATACGAGCAGTACTTC
clone_size: .
v_call: TRBV7-8
d_call: .
j_call: TRBJ2-7

cdr3_aa: CASRTGTAAYEQYF
cdr3_nt: TGCGCCAGCAGAACCGGGACAGCCGCCTACGAGCAGTACTTC
clone_size: .
v_call: TRBV5-1
d_call: TRBD1
j_call: TRBJ2-7

cdr3_aa: CASSQVERTAEGYTF
cdr3_nt: TGCGCCAGCAGCCAAGTCGAGAGAACGGCGGAAGGCTACACCTTC
clone_size: .
v_call: TRBV4-3
d_call: .
j_call: TRBJ1-2

cdr3_aa: CASSAPIAGTYNEQFF
cdr3_nt: TGTGCCAGCAGCGCGCCCATAGCTGGCACCTACAATGAGCAGTTCTTC
clone_size: once
v_call: TRBV7-2
d_call: .
j_call: TRBJ2-1

cdr3_aa: CASSRTVGDSNQPQHF
cdr3_nt: TGCGCCAGCAGCCGAACCGTAGGAGATAGCAATCAGCCCCAGCATTTT
clone_size: .
v_call: TRBV4-1
d_call: .
j_call: TRBJ1-5

cdr3_aa: CASNPTGWVTGYTF
cdr3_nt: TGTGCCAGCAACCCGACAGGCTGGGTAACTGGCTACACCTTC
clone_size: .
v_call: TRBV19
d_call: .
j_call: TRBJ1-2

cdr3_aa: CASSLTGQSLYGYTF
cdr3_nt: TGTGCCAGCAGCCTGACCGGACAGTCCCTCTATGGCTACACCTTC
clone_size: .
v_call: TRBV28
d_call: .
j_call: TRBJ1-2

cdr3_aa: CASSKTGGNTEAFF
cdr3_nt: TGTGCCAGCAGCAAAACAGGGGGGAACACTGAAGCTTTCTTT
clone_size: .
v_call: TRBV6-4
d_call: TRBD1
j_call: TRBJ1-1